This T cell receptor (beta chain) derives from a study of Tregs in tolerant kidney transplant recipients. Assay used: immunoSEQ multiplex PCR; TCRdb lists only in-frame clones, some missing. Seen here are roughly 66,000 clones, 92% observed once, and the top ten hold approximately 9.9%. Trimming cost V 7 bases and J 4 bases, with 10 bases left between them. CDR3 size: 12 residues. The germline V gene has CDR1 MNHEY and CDR2 SMNVEV (reference sequence). Notes on the study in general: Antigen-driven expansion was suggested because donor-specific Tregs expanded more than all Tregs in tolerant patients. Activated donor B cell expansion appeared to reveal the most relevant donor-specific TCRbeta repertoire.

In its sample, this clone was seen once. What it recognizes is unknown. The specimen was CD8+ T cells from blood, collected before the transplant. The TCR sequence derives from a human donor who received a combined kidney and bone marrow transplant. The chain links TRBV27 to TRBJ1-1; D may be TRBD1 (5 bases). The CDR3 DNA sequence: TGTGCCAGCATTACGGGGGGCACTGAAGCTTTCTTT. Translation: CASITGGTEAFF.